This TCR beta chain came from a study of T cell responses to AZD1222 COVID-19 vaccine. Sequenced by immunoSEQ multiplex PCR; TCRdb stores in-frame clones only, minus some. The sample lists about 140,000 clones, roughly 90% occurring once. Study-wide points: There were mostly white British donors and more females than males, and clonal diversity was possibly underestimated.

The V gene end was trimmed by 0 bases and the J gene end by 7 bases; junction bases not matched to a gene: 14. The CDR3 consists of 16 residues. The germline CDR1 and CDR2 sequences are GTSNPN and SVGIG (reference sequence). Remarks on this clone: Its specificity is unknown.

This TCR was recovered from an adult in good health. The material was peripheral blood, obtained on day 0 of AZD1222 vaccination. The V and J genes are TRBV30 and TRBJ2-7, with 8 bases fitting TRBD2. This CDR3 is CAWSVHLLAAVREQYF. The CDR3, as DNA: TGTGCCTGGAGTGTACACTTACTAGCGGCCGTTAGGGAGCAGTACTTC.